This T cell receptor (beta chain) emerged from a study of cytomegalovirus exposure and HLA in healthy donors. It was with 60 Vbeta and 13 Jbeta primers that the PCR ran. TCRdb keeps only in-frame clones here, not all; method: immunoSEQ multiplex PCR. This table has about 150,000 clones, over 70% appearing once. Trimming cost V 8 bases and J 0 bases, with 8 bases left between them. Germline-derived CDR1 and CDR2 are MNHNS and SASEGT. The CDR3 runs 12 residues. V and J are TRBV6-1 and TRBJ2-7; D gene uncertain. The TCR originated in a man aged 35-49 years in good health and CMV-seronegative. Sequencing was carried out using PBMCs. CDR3 residues: CASVFSSYEQYF. For the CDR3, the DNA is TGTGCCAGCGTGTTTAGCTCCTACGAGCAGTACTTC.